This is a list of T cell receptor beta chains from one sample in a study of cytomegalovirus exposure and HLA in healthy donors. The method was immunoSEQ multiplex PCR; TCRdb's version includes in-frame clones alone and lacks a portion of them. The sample lists around 150,000 clones, approximately 96% occurring once. The sequenced material came from PBMCs. These receptor sequences come from a woman aged 18-35 years in good health and CMV-seronegative. The conserved cysteine and the conserved F or W are not part of the CDR3 here.

>12|TRBV6-6|TRBJ1-3
ASSYQAEAGTIY
>13|TRBV9|TRBJ2-1
ASSVGGGAKNEQF
>13|TRBV5-8|TRBJ1-5
ASSPGTGYNQPQH
>14|TRBV5-1|TRBJ2-7
ASSSKWDREIKQQY
>13|TRBV5-4|TRBJ2-2
ASSLIAGGTGELF
>14|TRBV11-3|TRBJ2-3
ASSFGQGPGTDTQY
>11|TRBV18|TRBJ2-5
ASSPGLQETQY
>16|TRBV21-1|TRBJ1-3
ATFGEGPPESSGNTIY
>11|TRBV6-4|TRBJ2-2
ASTQQGTGELF
>13|TRBV19|TRBJ1-3
ASSDRTYSGNTIY
>14|TRBV6-5|TRBJ1-4
ASSLRTGGGHEKLF
>12|TRBV7-8|TRBJ2-2
ASSRRGNTGELF
>13|TRBV7-9|TRBJ1-2
ASSSRERDNYGYT
>13|TRBV4-3|TRBJ2-7
ASSQATGGAYEQY
>11|TRBV29-1|TRBJ1-3
SARRGQGNTIY
>10|TRBV10-3|TRBJ1-1
AISPTGAEAF
>14|TRBV7-3|TRBJ2-1
ASSLGTVRIGNEQF
>13|TRBV11-2|TRBJ1-6
ASSSGQGVNSPLH
>13|TRBV5-1|TRBJ2-1
ASSGRTGGEGEQF
>16|TRBV14|TRBJ2-3
ASSQWGVAGPGNDTQY
>11|TRBV19|TRBJ1-2
ASNLGGADGYT
>11|TRBV4-1|TRBJ1-5
ASSRIGNQPQH
>13|TRBV18|TRBJ2-5
ASSPTTGFQETQY
>11|TRBV7-3|TRBJ2-7
ASSLTGSGEQY
>15|TRBV4-1|TRBJ1-1
ASSQWAGDGRNTEAF
>13|TRBV19|TRBJ1-2
ASSTLTGGAGGYT
>14|TRBV9|TRBJ2-2
ASSVAGGQNTGELF
>13|TRBV19|TRBJ1-2
ASSIGTLDNYGYT
>12|TRBV27|TRBJ1-4
ASSPRGRYEKLF
>13|TRBV5-5|TRBJ2-1
ASSLGGGAYNEQF
>13|TRBV5-4|TRBJ2-3
ASGAGGLVEDTQY
>13|TRBV6-6|TRBJ1-5
ASSDAGTDNQPQH
>16|TRBV27|TRBJ1-6
ASSLYSGQSSYNSPLH
>12|TRBV7-9|TRBJ1-2
ASSLENRNYGYT
>13|TRBV10-2|TRBJ1-6
ASRGAGQTNSPLH
>11|TRBV5-4|TRBJ1-2
ASSLQDNYGYT
>12|TRBV28|TRBJ1-4
ASGGASTNEKLF
>14|TRBV6-5|TRBJ2-7
ASSYSLRKSSYEQY
>14|TRBV7-9|TRBJ1-2
ASSFGRWTGDYGYT
>12|TRBV27|TRBJ2-3
ASRRTVSTDTQY
>13|TRBV7-2|TRBJ2-7
ASSSRDRRSYEQY